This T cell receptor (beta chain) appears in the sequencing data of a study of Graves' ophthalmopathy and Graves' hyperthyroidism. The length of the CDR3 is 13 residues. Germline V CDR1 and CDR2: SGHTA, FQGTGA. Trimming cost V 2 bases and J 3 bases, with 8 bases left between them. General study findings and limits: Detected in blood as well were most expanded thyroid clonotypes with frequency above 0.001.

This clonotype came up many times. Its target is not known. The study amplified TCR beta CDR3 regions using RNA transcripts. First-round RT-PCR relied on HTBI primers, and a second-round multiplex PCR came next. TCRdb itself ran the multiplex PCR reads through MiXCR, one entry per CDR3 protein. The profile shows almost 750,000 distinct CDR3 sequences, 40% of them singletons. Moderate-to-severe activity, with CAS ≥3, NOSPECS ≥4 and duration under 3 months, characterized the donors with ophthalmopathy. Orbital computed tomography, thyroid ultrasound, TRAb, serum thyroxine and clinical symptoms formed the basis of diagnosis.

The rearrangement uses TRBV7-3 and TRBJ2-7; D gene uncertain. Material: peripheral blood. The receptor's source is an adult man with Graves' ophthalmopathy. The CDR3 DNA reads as TGTGCCAGCAGCTTACTCCAAGGCTACGAGCAGTACTTC. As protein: CASSLLQGYEQYF.